The entry below describes one TCR beta chain. Its antigen is still unknown. This sample is part of a study of T cell responses to AZD1222 COVID-19 vaccine. Only in-frame clones appear in the TCRdb table, and some are missing; sequencing was by immunoSEQ multiplex PCR. Seen here are around 150,000 clones, 80% to 95% observed once, and the top ten hold approximately 6.9%. Trimming took off 3 bases at V and 5 bases at J, with 16 bases between the two ends. Germline CDR1 is LNHDA and CDR2 is SQIVND (reference sequence). The CDR3 is made up of 15 amino acids. Study results and caveats: Donors were chiefly white British, with a greater number of females, and clonal diversity was perhaps underestimated. Targeting of unmutated variant regions was reportedly seen in nearly half of spike-specific TCRs. Spike-specific TCR breadth rose after two AZD1222 doses, and depth rose as well. Baseline seropositivity occurred in only a handful of AZD1222 recipients.

The receptor was isolated from an adult who received the AZD1222 COVID-19 vaccine. The chain has TRBV19 and TRBJ1-2, with TRBD1 as a possible D gene (5 bases). Material: peripheral blood, obtained 28 days after the second AZD1222 dose. The CDR3 sequence: CASSMRSPWGYGYTF. The CDR3 nucleotides are TGTGCCAGTAGTATGAGGTCTCCCTGGGGGTATGGCTACACCTTC.